Reported below is one TCR beta chain. Time point noted: blood at routine non-recurrence follow-up after resection. Extraction of whole RNA from tumor, nontumor lung or frozen PBMC preceded unsorted sequencing. This sample was included in a study of spatial heterogeneity in lung cancer. The CDR3 runs to 14 residues. CDR1 is SGHDT, CDR2 YYEEEE, per germline. Unmatched junction bases numbered 7, after V lost 1 base and J lost 7 bases. Individual TCR cDNA molecules each bore their own unique molecular identifier. MiXCR, run by TCRdb on the 5' RACE reads, gives a single entry per CDR3 protein. This repertoire shows some 110,000 distinct CDR3 sequences, 9% to 15% found once; its top ten account for around 16%.

Sequences were derived from PBMCs, sampled at follow-up. The sequence was collected from a male donor with early-stage non-small cell lung cancer. This chain joins TRBV5-6 and TRBJ1-2, with TRBD1 identical over 7 bases. The chain's CDR3 is CASSLIGDRAGYTF. CDR3 coding DNA: TGTGCCAGCAGCTTGATTGGGGACAGAGCTGGCTACACCTTC.